These 17 T cell receptor beta chains were all obtained from the same sample, sequenced in a study of blood T cell repertoires in COVID-19. TCRdb's copy holds only in-frame clones and misses some; the assay was immunoSEQ multiplex PCR. The sample lists approximately 220,000 clones, roughly 83% seen once, with around 25% in the top ten. Sequencing used peripheral blood. The receptors derive from a man aged 40-49 years with acute or convalescent COVID-19.

The rearrangement joins TRBV12-3 or TRBV12-4 to TRBJ1-2; D perhaps matches TRBD1 (6 bases). The CDR3 has 12 residues. The germline V and J ends were trimmed by 6 bases and 7 bases, with 12 bases remaining between them. The CDR3 DNA follows: TGTGCCAGCAGCCGCGGACAGTTTGGCTACACCTTC. It encodes CASSRGQFGYTF.

Concerning this clone: The same CDR3 also results from other DNA sequences found in this sample. This chain links TRBV18 with TRBJ2-7; D gene uncertain. From germline, CDR1 is KGHSH and CDR2 LQKENI. V was cut by 2 bases and J by 2 bases, with 4 bases left in between. The CDR3 sequence is 12 residues long. In nucleotides, the CDR3 is TGTGCCAGCTCACCATCAACCTACGAGCAGTACTTC. Its protein is CASSPSTYEQYF.

The V and J genes are TRBV19 and TRBJ2-1, with D possibly matching TRBD1 (7 bases). This CDR3 comprises 15 residues. V dropped 4 bases and J dropped 3 bases, with 13 bases sitting between them. Germline CDR1 is LNHDA and CDR2 is SQIVND (reference sequence). The CDR3 nucleotides read TGTGCCAGTAGTACAGGGGGAGGTTACTACAATGAGCAGTTCTTC. This sequence encodes CASSTGGGYYNEQFF.

J is TRBJ2-3 and V is TRBV4-2, with D tentatively TRBD2 (5 bases). Germline CDR1 LGHNA, CDR2 YNFKEQ. This CDR3 is built from 16 residues. Trimming stripped 1 base from V and 0 bases from J, with 11 bases between. The DNA for the CDR3 is TGTGCCAGCAGCCAAGGCGAGCGGACTAGCACAGATACGCAGTATTTT. This encodes CASSQGERTSTDTQYF.

V usage is TRBV6-4 and J usage is TRBJ2-1; TRBD1 aligns across 7 bases. The CDR3 runs to 13 residues. Germline V gene data show CDR1 as MRHNA and CDR2 as SNTAGT. The V gene end was trimmed by 1 base and the J gene end by 8 bases; junction bases not matched to a gene: 2. The CDR3 DNA sequence: TGTGCCAGCAGTGACTTTCAGGGGGATGAGCAGTTCTTC. This translates into CASSDFQGDEQFF.

The chain links TRBV7-9 to TRBJ2-1, with TRBD2 identical over 8 bases. J was trimmed by 7 bases and V by 5 bases; bases with no gene match: 7. CDR1 is SEHNR, CDR2 FQNEAQ, per germline (reference sequence). The CDR3 covers 14 residues. This CDR3 reads CASSLLGGGNEQFF. CDR3 bases: TGTGCCAGCAGCCTCTTGGGCGGGGGGAATGAGCAGTTCTTC. The variable domain in full, completed from reference TRBV7-9 and TRBJ2-1, reads DTGVSQNPRHKITKRGQNVTFRCDPISEHNRLYWYRQTLGQGPEFLTYFQNEAQLEKSRLLSDRFSAERPKGSFSTLEIQRTEQGDSAMYLCASSLLGGGNEQFFGPGTRLTVL.

The chain links TRBV6-5 to TRBJ2-3, with 11 bases lining up with TRBD2. CDR1 and CDR2 (germline): MNHEY, SVGAGI. The CDR3 extends over 14 amino acids. V lost 5 bases to trimming and J lost 10 bases; unmatched junction nucleotides: 8. The CDR3 sequence is CASSRPGLADAQYF. In DNA form, the CDR3 reads TGTGCCAGCAGTAGGCCGGGACTAGCGGATGCGCAGTATTTT.

V usage is TRBV29-1 and J usage is TRBJ1-1, with D unclear. The CDR3 length is 15 residues. V gave up 6 bases and J gave up 2 bases, with 19 bases separating them. Germline loops: CDR1 SQVTM, CDR2 ANQGSEA. The CDR3 region has the DNA TGCAGCGTCATTACCTTACCGCAGGCCAACACTGAAGCTTTCTTT. Translation: CSVITLPQANTEAFF.

The chain links TRBV7-2 to TRBJ1-1, with a possible D match to TRBD1 (6 bases). Trimming took 3 bases from V and 4 from J, leaving 9 bases between them. Germline CDR1 and CDR2: SGHTA and FQGNSA. The CDR3 runs to 13 residues. CDR3 sequence reads: CASSFYRATEAFF. For the CDR3, the DNA is TGTGCCAGCAGCTTTTACAGGGCCACTGAAGCTTTCTTT.

The CDR3 DNA reads as TGTGCCAGCAGCGCCCAGACAGGCCCGGTCGGAGCTTTCTTT. It codes for CASSAQTGPVGAFF. This chain connects TRBV9 to TRBJ1-1, with D possibly TRBD1 on 6 matching bases. The CDR3 sequence is 14 residues long. V was pared by 3 bases and J by 10 bases, with 19 bases between. Germline CDR1 SGDLS, CDR2 YYNGEE.

This clone was recorded a few times. This chain connects TRBV4-2 to TRBJ2-1; TRBD2 matches 11 bases. From germline, CDR1 is LGHNA and CDR2 YNFKEQ. Germline trimming cut 3 bases from V and 3 bases from J; bases unmatched to any gene: 4. This CDR3 contains 16 residues. The CDR3 sequence is CASSHSLAGGYNEQFF. The CDR3 DNA sequence: TGTGCCAGCAGCCACTCCCTAGCGGGAGGCTACAATGAGCAGTTCTTC.

This clone was seen a single time. This sequence joins TRBV12-3 or TRBV12-4 and TRBJ1-1; D not certain. This CDR3 has 13 residues. Trimming cost V 5 bases and J 9 bases, with 16 bases left between them. The CDR3 DNA reads as TGTGCCAGCAGTCTGAGGCCCCCCACGCAAGCTTTCTTT. This sequence encodes CASSLRPPTQAFF.

The chain couples TRBV4-1 to TRBJ2-3; 9 bases are a match to TRBD2. J was trimmed by 0 bases and V by 2 bases; bases with no gene match: 0. Per germline, CDR1 MGHRA and CDR2 YSYEKL. CDR3 length equals 15 residues. The CDR3 spells CASSQTSGSTDTQYF. In nucleotides, the CDR3 is TGCGCCAGCAGCCAAACTAGCGGGAGCACAGATACGCAGTATTTT.

The chain links TRBV3-1 (or the pseudogene TRBV3-2) to TRBJ2-5; unclear D gene. Germline CDR1 is LGHDT and CDR2 is YNNKEL (reference sequence). With 4 bases removed from V and 5 bases from J, the gap between germline ends came to 8 bases. CDR3 length: 12 residues. For the CDR3, the DNA is TGTGCCAGCAGCCTCGCTATGGAGACCCAGTACTTC. As protein: CASSLAMETQYF.

The chain has TRBV3-1 (or the pseudogene TRBV3-2) and TRBJ1-3, with D hard to call. The V end was cut by 0 bases, the J end by 0 bases, with 9 bases between. Germline assignment: CDR1 LGHDT and CDR2 YNNKEL (reference sequence). The CDR3 has 16 residues. This CDR3 is CASSQDRGISGNTIYF. The CDR3 region has the DNA TGTGCCAGCAGCCAAGATCGAGGGATCTCTGGAAACACCATATATTTT.

The CDR3 loop is CASSLQGAPNTGELFF. Here the CDR3 DNA reads TGTGCCAGTAGTCTACAGGGGGCGCCGAACACCGGGGAGCTGTTTTTT. This chain connects TRBV19 to TRBJ2-2; 9 bases fit TRBD1. The CDR3 spans 16 residues. With 5 bases clipped from V and 0 bases from J, the junction kept 4 bases outside the gene matches. The V gene's germline CDR1 is LNHDA and CDR2 SQIVND (reference sequence).

This clone has just one count. The chain recombines TRBV11-2 with TRBJ2-7, with 9 bases fitting TRBD1. The CDR3 is made up of 15 amino acids. CDR1 SGHAT and CDR2 FQNNGV come from the germline V gene. V trimming: 5 bases; J trimming: 4 bases; junction bases outside the gene matches: 9. In nucleotides, the CDR3 is TGTGCCAGCAGCCCCATTGGAGGGACAGGGTACGAGCAGTACTTC. This translates into CASSPIGGTGYEQYF.